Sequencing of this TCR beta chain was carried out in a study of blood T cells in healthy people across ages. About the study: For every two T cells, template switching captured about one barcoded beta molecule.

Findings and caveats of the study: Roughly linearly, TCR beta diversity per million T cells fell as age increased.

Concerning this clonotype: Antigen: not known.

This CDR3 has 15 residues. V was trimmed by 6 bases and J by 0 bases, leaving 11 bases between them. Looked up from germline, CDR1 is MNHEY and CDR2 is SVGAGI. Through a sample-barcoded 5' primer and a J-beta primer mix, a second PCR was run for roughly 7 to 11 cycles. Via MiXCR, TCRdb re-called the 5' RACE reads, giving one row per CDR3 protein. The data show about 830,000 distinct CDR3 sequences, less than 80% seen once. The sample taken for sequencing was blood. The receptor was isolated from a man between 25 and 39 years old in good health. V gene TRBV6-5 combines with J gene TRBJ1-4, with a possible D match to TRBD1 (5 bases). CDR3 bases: TGTGCCAGCAGCTCCGACAGCTCAACTAATGAAAAACTGTTTTTT. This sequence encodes CASSSDSSTNEKLFF.